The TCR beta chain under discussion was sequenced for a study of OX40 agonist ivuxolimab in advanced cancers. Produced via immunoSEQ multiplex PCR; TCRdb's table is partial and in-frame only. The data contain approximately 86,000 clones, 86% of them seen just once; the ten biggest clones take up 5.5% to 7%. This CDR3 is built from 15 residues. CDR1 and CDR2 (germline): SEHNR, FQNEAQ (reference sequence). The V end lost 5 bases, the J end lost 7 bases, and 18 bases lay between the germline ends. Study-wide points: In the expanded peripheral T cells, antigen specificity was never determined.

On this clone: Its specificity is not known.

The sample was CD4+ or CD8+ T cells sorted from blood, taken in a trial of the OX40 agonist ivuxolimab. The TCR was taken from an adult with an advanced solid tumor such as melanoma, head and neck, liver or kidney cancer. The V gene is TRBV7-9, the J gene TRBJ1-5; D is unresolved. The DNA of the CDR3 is TGTGCCAGCAGCCCCGCAGCGGGGATTAGGCAGCCCCAGCATTTT. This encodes CASSPAAGIRQPQHF.